A single sample gave rise to the 19 T cell receptor beta chains below, sequenced in a study of blood T cell repertoires in COVID-19. The data were produced by immunoSEQ multiplex PCR, yet TCRdb's version contains in-frame clones alone and is incomplete. This table holds 30,000 to 40,000 clones, approximately 85% found once. Source material: peripheral blood. These receptors were taken from a human donor in a cohort sampled during active COVID-19.

This clone was recorded once. The chain employs TRBV11-2 and TRBJ1-6; TRBD1 matches at 9 bases. Germline values: CDR1 SGHAT, CDR2 FQNNGV. The ends lost 5 bases at V and 11 bases at J; junction bases unmatched: 16. CDR3 size: 17 residues. DNA for the CDR3: TGTGCCAGCAGCCGAGCCGGGACAGGGATTAATGGGGCACCCCTCCACTTT. Translation gives CASSRAGTGINGAPLHF.

This clone was detected only once. J is TRBJ2-6 and V is TRBV9; possibly TRBD2 for D (6 bases). Germline V gives CDR1 SGDLS, CDR2 YYNGEE. Trimming shortened V by 3 bases and J by 0 bases, and 19 bases separated the two germline ends. The CDR3 has 19 residues. The CDR3 sequence: CASSGRGGQLSSGANVLTF. The CDR3 DNA reads as TGTGCCAGCAGCGGGAGGGGTGGGCAGCTAAGCTCTGGGGCCAACGTCCTGACTTTC.

This chain joins TRBV3-1 (or the pseudogene TRBV3-2) and TRBJ2-1; unclear D gene. The CDR3 spans 16 residues. Germline V gene sequence: CDR1 LGHDT, CDR2 YNNKEL (reference sequence). Between the trimmed V and J ends, which lost 1 base and 8 bases, there was a span of 18 bases. CDR3: CASSQGSLVGTDEQFF. In DNA, the CDR3 is TGTGCCAGCAGCCAAGGGTCGCTAGTTGGAACCGATGAGCAGTTCTTC.

This clone was counted a single time. The chain recombines TRBV12-5 with TRBJ2-3; 11 bases are shared with TRBD2. CDR1 is LGHNT, CDR2 FRNRAP, per germline. The V segment lost 9 bases and the J segment 6 bases; nucleotides outside the gene matches: 5. The CDR3 consists of 13 residues. The CDR3 sequence is CASLIAGGDTQYF. The CDR3, as DNA: TGTGCTAGCCTAATAGCGGGAGGGGATACGCAGTATTTT.

This chain uses TRBV5-4 with TRBJ1-2, with 10 bases identical to TRBD1. CDR1 SGHNT and CDR2 YYREEE come from the germline V gene (reference sequence). The CDR3 loop spans 15 amino acids. Trimming removed 2 bases from V and 4 bases from J; junction bases left unmatched: 5. CDR3 sequence: CASSFSGTGAYGYTF. The CDR3 nucleotides are TGTGCCAGCAGCTTCTCCGGGACAGGGGCCTATGGCTACACCTTC.

V and J are TRBV24-1 and TRBJ2-1; 13 bases match TRBD2. V gave up 3 bases and J gave up 2 bases; unmatched junction bases: 3. This CDR3 has 17 amino acids. The germline V gene encodes CDR1 KGHDR and CDR2 SFDVKD. In DNA form, the CDR3 reads TGTGCCACCAGTGATGCGACTAGCGGGAGGACCTACAATGAGCAGTTCTTC. Translation: CATSDATSGRTYNEQFF.

This chain links TRBV3-1 (or the pseudogene TRBV3-2) with TRBJ2-1, with 7 bases fitting TRBD2. V dropped 4 bases and J dropped 9; count of bases not matched to a gene: 9. Per the germline V gene, CDR1 is LGHDT and CDR2 is YNNKEL (reference sequence). CDR3 length: 14 residues. Written as DNA, the CDR3 is TGTGCCAGCAGCCTCAAAACGACTAGCCGTGAGCAGTTCTTC. This encodes CASSLKTTSREQFF.

The rearrangement uses TRBV5-5 and TRBJ1-3; D gene uncertain. Germline CDR1 is SGHKS and CDR2 is YYEKEE (reference sequence). V shed 2 bases and J shed 0 bases, with 12 bases lying between them. The CDR3 length is 16 residues. CDR3 nucleotide sequence: TGTGCCAGCAGCTTTCTCGGAGGGAACTCTGGAAACACCATATATTTT. Its protein product is CASSFLGGNSGNTIYF.

This clone qualifies as large. The V gene is TRBV27, the J gene TRBJ1-2, with TRBD1 as a possible D gene (6 bases). In germline, CDR1 is MNHEY, CDR2 SMNVEV (reference sequence). The CDR3 has 13 amino acids. V shed 8 bases and J shed 4 bases, with 14 bases lying between them. The CDR3 loop is CASGLGASYGYTF. The DNA for the CDR3 is TGTGCCAGCGGCCTGGGGGCCTCCTATGGCTACACCTTC.

V is TRBV30 and J is TRBJ2-2; 8 bases align to TRBD1. This CDR3 is 16 amino acids long. Germline CDR1 and CDR2: GTSNPN and SVGIG (reference sequence). The trim removed 0 bases at V and 1 base at J, leaving 4 bases unmatched. DNA for the CDR3: TGTGCCTGGAGTGTATTCGGACAGGGGAACACCGGGGAGCTGTTTTTT. Residues: CAWSVFGQGNTGELFF.

This chain links TRBV29-1 with TRBJ2-7; 7 nucleotides align to TRBD1. The CDR3 runs to 11 residues. With V trimmed by 6 bases and J by 4 bases, 3 bases remained unmatched. CDR1 is SQVTM, CDR2 ANQGSEA, per germline. The DNA of the CDR3 is TGCAGCGTAGGGACAGAGTACGAGCAGTACTTC. Its translation is CSVGTEYEQYF.

The chain recombines TRBV5-5 with TRBJ1-3, with D unresolved. Germline CDR1 and CDR2: SGHKS and YYEKEE (reference sequence). The CDR3 contains 16 residues. V gave up 0 bases and J gave up 0 bases, with 10 bases separating them. The CDR3 protein is CASSLEPLSSGNTIYF. CDR3 nucleotide sequence: TGTGCCAGCAGCTTGGAGCCCCTAAGCTCTGGAAACACCATATATTTT.

This chain links TRBV19 with TRBJ1-5; D ambiguous. The CDR3 is made up of 13 amino acids. The V gene lost 7 bases and the J gene lost 0 bases, with 7 bases spanning the gap. CDR1 is LNHDA, CDR2 SQIVND, per germline (reference sequence). This CDR3 reads CASTRSSNQPQHF. The CDR3 DNA is TGTGCCAGTACGAGGTCTAGCAATCAGCCCCAGCATTTT.

CDR3 region: CASSPSGQGNQPQHF. CDR3 DNA sequence: TGTGCCAGTAGTCCCTCGGGACAGGGGAATCAGCCCCAGCATTTT. J is TRBJ1-5 and V is TRBV19, with TRBD1 identical over 10 bases. This CDR3 spans 15 amino acids. The V segment lost 5 bases and the J segment 4 bases; nucleotides outside the gene matches: 5. Germline lookup yields CDR1 LNHDA and CDR2 SQIVND (reference sequence).

The genes are TRBV6-6 and TRBJ2-1; 10 nucleotides line up with TRBD1. The CDR3 spans 15 residues. Germline CDR1 is MNHNY and CDR2 is SVGAGI (reference sequence). Trimming at V came to 2 bases and at J to 4 bases, leaving 2 bases not matched to a gene. The CDR3 region is CASSYEGQGYNEQFF. CDR3 in DNA: TGTGCCAGCAGTTACGAGGGACAGGGGTACAATGAGCAGTTCTTC.

The chain carries TRBV3-1 (or the pseudogene TRBV3-2) and TRBJ1-5; D remains ambiguous. CDR3 length equals 16 residues. CDR1 LGHDT and CDR2 YNNKEL come from the germline V gene (reference sequence). Trimming took off 2 bases at V and 1 base at J, with 12 bases between the two ends. The CDR3 DNA is TGTGCCAGCAGCCAATTCGGAGGTGGAAGCAATCAGCCCCAGCATTTT. Translated: CASSQFGGGSNQPQHF.

This chain connects TRBV19 to TRBJ2-5, with no clear D. Trimming stripped 6 bases from V and 5 bases from J, with 13 bases between. CDR1 and CDR2 (germline): LNHDA, SQIVND (reference sequence). The CDR3 has 13 residues. The CDR3: CASSPPARETQYF. For the CDR3, the DNA is TGTGCCAGTAGCCCCCCCGCCCGGGAGACCCAGTACTTC.

This rearrangement joins TRBV10-3 to TRBJ2-2; 7 bases agree with TRBD1. The CDR3 is made up of 15 amino acids. Germline loops: CDR1 ENHRY, CDR2 SYGVKD. J gave up 0 bases and V 7 bases, and 5 bases lay outside the gene matches. In DNA form, the CDR3 reads TGTGCCATCAAAGGGGGCGATTCGAACACCGGGGAGCTGTTTTTT. Residues: CAIKGGDSNTGELFF.

The CDR3 is CASSPNPLSEGGQETQYF. DNA of the CDR3: TGTGCCAGCTCACCAAACCCACTGTCGGAGGGGGGGCAAGAGACCCAGTACTTC. V usage is TRBV18 and J usage is TRBJ2-5; a weak D match, TRBD2 (7 bases). CDR1 KGHSH and CDR2 LQKENI come from the germline V gene. This CDR3 contains 18 residues. V dropped 2 bases and J dropped 2 bases, with 21 bases sitting between them.